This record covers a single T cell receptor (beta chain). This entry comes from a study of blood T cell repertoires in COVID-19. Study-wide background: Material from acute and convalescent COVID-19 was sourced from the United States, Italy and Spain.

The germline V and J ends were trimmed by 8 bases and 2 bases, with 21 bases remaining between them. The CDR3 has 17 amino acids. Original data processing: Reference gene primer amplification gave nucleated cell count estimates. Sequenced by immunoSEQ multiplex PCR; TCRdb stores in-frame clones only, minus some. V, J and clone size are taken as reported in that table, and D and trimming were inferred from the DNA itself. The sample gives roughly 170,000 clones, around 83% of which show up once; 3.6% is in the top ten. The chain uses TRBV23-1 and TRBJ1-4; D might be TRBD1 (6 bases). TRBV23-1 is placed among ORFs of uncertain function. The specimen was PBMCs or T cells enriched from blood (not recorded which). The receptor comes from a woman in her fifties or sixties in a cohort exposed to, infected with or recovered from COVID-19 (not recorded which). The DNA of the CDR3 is TGCGCCAGCTCCCGACGGCAGGGGAACGCTACTAATGAAAAACTGTTTTTT. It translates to CASSRRQGNATNEKLFF.